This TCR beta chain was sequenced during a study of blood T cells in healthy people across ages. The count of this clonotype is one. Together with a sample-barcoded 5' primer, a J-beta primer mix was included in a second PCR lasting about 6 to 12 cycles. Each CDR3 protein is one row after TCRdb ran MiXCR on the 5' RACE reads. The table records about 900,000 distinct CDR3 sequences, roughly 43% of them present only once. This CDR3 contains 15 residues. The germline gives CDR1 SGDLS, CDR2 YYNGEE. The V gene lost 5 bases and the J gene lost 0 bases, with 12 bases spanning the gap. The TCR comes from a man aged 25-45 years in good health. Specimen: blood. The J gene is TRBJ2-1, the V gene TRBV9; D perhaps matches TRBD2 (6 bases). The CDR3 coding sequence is TGTGCCAGCAGTGGAGGGGCCCTCTCCTACAATGAGCAGTTCTTC. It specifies CASSGGALSYNEQFF.